This entry concerns a single T cell receptor beta chain. Its antigen is still unknown. Mismatch with germline at one junction end may stem from a read error. The source of the sample is a study of cytomegalovirus exposure and HLA in healthy donors. About the study: Unique TCRs numbering about 87 million, obtained from HLA-typed donors, made up an early data release.

Use of 60 Vbeta and 13 Jbeta primers characterized the PCR. Here immunoSEQ multiplex PCR was the method, and the copy in TCRdb shows in-frame clones only, minus some. The sample includes 150,000 to 200,000 clones, roughly 77% of them seen just once. General observations from the study: While the bulk of TCR sequences proved rare, some public TCRs turned up in many donors. TRBV6-2, TRBV6-3 and some other V segments were excluded as indistinguishable.

The CDR3 length is 11 residues. Germline CDR1 and CDR2: SGHDN and FVKESK. The genes are TRBV14 and TRBJ1-1; D uncertain. This clonotype originated in a man younger than 35 in good health and CMV-seropositive. Specimen: PBMCs. CDR3 residues: CGWRIDTEAFF. The CDR3 DNA is TGCGGCTGGAGGATCGACACTGAAGCTTTCTTT.